The 10 T cell receptor beta chains reported below all come from one sample, sequenced in a study of OX40 agonist ivuxolimab in advanced cancers. The data were produced by immunoSEQ multiplex PCR, yet TCRdb's version contains in-frame clones alone and is incomplete. Of more than 60,000 clones detected, more than 75% appear once; the ten largest clones hold more than 4.5%. Sequencing used CD4+ or CD8+ T cells sorted from blood, obtained in a trial of the OX40 agonist ivuxolimab. Receptors were obtained from an adult with an advanced solid tumor such as melanoma, head and neck, liver or kidney cancer.

This clone has just one count. The V call is TRBV7-8, the J call TRBJ1-5; D gene unclear. CDR3 length equals 16 residues. The V end lost 1 base, the J end lost 4 bases, and 14 bases lay between the germline ends. CDR1 and CDR2 (germline): SGHVS, FQNEAQ. This CDR3 reads CASSLGSLGENQPQHF. In DNA form, the CDR3 reads TGTGCCAGCAGCTTAGGCTCTTTGGGAGAAAATCAGCCCCAGCATTTT.

This clone has a single count. The chain links TRBV6-1 to TRBJ1-1, with a weak D call TRBD1 (5 bases). Germline CDR1 is MNHNS and CDR2 is SASEGT. This CDR3 has 14 amino acids. Deletions cut 6 bases from V and 1 base from J, with 12 bases between. CDR3 loop: CASSPGTANTEAFF. CDR3 in DNA: TGTGCCAGCAGCCCCGGGACCGCGAACACTGAAGCTTTCTTT.

The chain joins TRBV5-1 to TRBJ2-7, with 8 bases identical to TRBD1. The ends lost 0 bases at V and 6 bases at J; junction bases unmatched: 5. The CDR3 consists of 14 residues. Germline V lookup: CDR1 SGHRS, CDR2 YFSETQ. The CDR3 sequence is CASSLDPGGREQYF. CDR3 sequence (DNA): TGCGCCAGCAGCTTGGATCCAGGGGGCCGCGAGCAGTACTTC.

V is TRBV6-5 and J is TRBJ1-6; 10 nucleotides match TRBD1. With 6 bases clipped from V and 7 bases from J, the junction kept 3 bases outside the gene matches. CDR1 MNHEY and CDR2 SVGAGI come from the germline V gene. The CDR3 consists of 14 residues. CDR3 loop: CASRPGQGNSPLHF. Written as DNA, the CDR3 is TGTGCCAGCAGACCGGGACAGGGGAATTCACCCCTCCACTTT.

This clone was picked up one time. The chain carries TRBV6-6 and TRBJ2-4, with D unresolved. V dropped 5 bases and J dropped 5 bases, with 7 bases sitting between them. CDR1 is MNHNY and CDR2 is SVGAGI in the germline V gene (reference sequence). The CDR3 extends over 12 amino acids. CDR3 sequence (DNA): TGTGCCAGCAGTCGCTCCCAAAACATTCAGTACTTC. This codes for CASSRSQNIQYF.

In DNA, the CDR3 is TGTGCCATCAGGGCAGGGAAGGACGGGGAGCTGTTTTTT. Translating gives CAIRAGKDGELFF. The chain uses TRBV10-3 and TRBJ2-2, with D perhaps TRBD1 (5 bases). CDR1 ENHRY and CDR2 SYGVKD come from the germline V gene. The CDR3 length is 13 residues. V dropped 6 bases and J dropped 7 bases, with 12 bases sitting between them.

This clone came up a few times. J is TRBJ2-5 and V is TRBV5-1; 8 nucleotides line up with TRBD1. Looked up from germline, CDR1 is SGHRS and CDR2 is YFSETQ. Unmatched junction bases numbered 5, after V lost 5 bases and J lost 2 bases. The CDR3 is made up of 14 amino acids. The CDR3 protein is CASSLDRVQETQYF. In DNA, the CDR3 is TGCGCCAGCAGTCTGGACAGGGTGCAAGAGACCCAGTACTTC.

This clone was observed a single time. V usage is TRBV7-9 and J usage is TRBJ2-7, with D possibly called TRBD1 or TRBD2 (6 bases each). The germline V gene has CDR1 SEHNR and CDR2 FQNEAQ (reference sequence). V shed 1 base and J shed 2 bases, with 9 bases lying between them. The CDR3 is 14 amino acids. CDR3 bases: TGTGCCAGCAGCTTAGAGGGGGGACCCTACGAGCAGTACTTC. Its protein product is CASSLEGGPYEQYF.

J is TRBJ2-7 and V is TRBV15; 8 nucleotides line up with TRBD1. The CDR3 is 15 amino acids. The V segment lost 1 base and the J segment 3 bases; nucleotides outside the gene matches: 5. Germline assignment: CDR1 LNHNV and CDR2 YYDKDF (reference sequence). As DNA, the CDR3 is TGTGCCACCAGCAGAGTTGGCGGGACAGGCTACGAGCAGTACTTC. This gives the protein CATSRVGGTGYEQYF.

This chain joins TRBV19 and TRBJ2-1; 8 nucleotides agree with TRBD1. The junction had 12 bases not matched to a gene; V was cut back by 5 bases and J by 6 bases. This CDR3 is 16 amino acids long. Germline V gene lookup returns CDR1 LNHDA and CDR2 SQIVND (reference sequence). Written as DNA, the CDR3 is TGTGCCAGTAGTGAGCACCGGGACAGGAAAGTCAATGAGCAGTTCTTC. Encoded protein: CASSEHRDRKVNEQFF.